This T cell receptor beta chain was recorded in a study of T cell responses to AZD1222 COVID-19 vaccine. Repertoires were generated with immunoSEQ multiplex PCR, while TCRdb's copy carries only in-frame clones and drops some. The sample lists about 190,000 clones, about nine tenths occurring once. As regards this clone: Antigen specificity is unknown.

The V end lost 5 bases, the J end lost 0 bases, and 17 bases lay between the germline ends. CDR3 length: 16 amino acids. Germline V gene sequence: CDR1 SGHAT, CDR2 FQNNGV. Study-wide results and limits: Recipients of two AZD1222 doses showed rising Spike-specific TCR breadth and depth. Regions left unmutated in variants are reportedly the target of nearly half of spike-specific TCRs. The repertoires were collected only after the peak T cell response. Clonal diversity may have been underestimated, and the donors were mostly white British, with more females than males.

The sequenced sample was peripheral blood, obtained on day 0 of AZD1222 vaccination. V usage is TRBV11-2 and J usage is TRBJ2-7; D call uncertain. This receptor was identified in an adult in good health. The CDR3 reads CASSPNSLRRSYEQYF. CDR3 nucleotide sequence: TGTGCCAGCAGCCCTAATTCGCTCCGCCGCTCCTACGAGCAGTACTTC.